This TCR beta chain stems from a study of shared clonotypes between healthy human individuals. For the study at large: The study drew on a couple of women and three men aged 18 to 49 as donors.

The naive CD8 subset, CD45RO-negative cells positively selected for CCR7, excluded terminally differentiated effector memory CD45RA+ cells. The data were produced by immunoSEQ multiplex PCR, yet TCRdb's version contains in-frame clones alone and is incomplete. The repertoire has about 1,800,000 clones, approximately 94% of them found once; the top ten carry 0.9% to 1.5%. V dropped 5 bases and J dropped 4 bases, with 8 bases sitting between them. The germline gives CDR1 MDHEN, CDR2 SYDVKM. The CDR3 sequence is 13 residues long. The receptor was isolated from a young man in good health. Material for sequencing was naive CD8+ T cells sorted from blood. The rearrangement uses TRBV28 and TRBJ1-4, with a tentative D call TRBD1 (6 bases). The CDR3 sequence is CASSTGSNEKLFF. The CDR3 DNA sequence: TGTGCCAGCAGTACAGGGAGTAATGAAAAACTGTTTTTT.